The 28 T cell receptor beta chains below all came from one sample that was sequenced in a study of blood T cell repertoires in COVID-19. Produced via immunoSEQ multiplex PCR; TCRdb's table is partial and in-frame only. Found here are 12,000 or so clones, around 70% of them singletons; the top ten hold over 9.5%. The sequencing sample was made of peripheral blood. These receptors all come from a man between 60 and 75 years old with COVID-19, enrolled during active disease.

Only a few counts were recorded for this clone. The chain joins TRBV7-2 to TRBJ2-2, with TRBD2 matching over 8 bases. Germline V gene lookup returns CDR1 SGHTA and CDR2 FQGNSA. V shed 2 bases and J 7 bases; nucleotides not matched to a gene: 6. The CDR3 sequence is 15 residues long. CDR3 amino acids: CASSLRSGRGGELFF. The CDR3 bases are TGTGCCAGCAGCTTAAGGAGCGGGAGAGGCGGGGAGCTGTTTTTT.

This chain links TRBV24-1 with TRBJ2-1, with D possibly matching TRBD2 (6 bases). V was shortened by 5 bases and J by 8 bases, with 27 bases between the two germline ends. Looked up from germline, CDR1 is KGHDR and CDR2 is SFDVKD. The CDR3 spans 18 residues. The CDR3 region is CATSVSWGVASRIDEQFF. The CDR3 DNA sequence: TGTGCCACCAGTGTATCCTGGGGGGTGGCGTCTAGGATCGATGAGCAGTTCTTC.

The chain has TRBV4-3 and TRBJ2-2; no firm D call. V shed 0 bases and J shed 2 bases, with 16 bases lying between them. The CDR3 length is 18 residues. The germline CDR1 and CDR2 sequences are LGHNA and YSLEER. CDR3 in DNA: TGCGCCAGCAGCCAAGAGGCAGCGACCCGAATAAACACCGGGGAGCTGTTTTTT. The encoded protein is CASSQEAATRINTGELFF.

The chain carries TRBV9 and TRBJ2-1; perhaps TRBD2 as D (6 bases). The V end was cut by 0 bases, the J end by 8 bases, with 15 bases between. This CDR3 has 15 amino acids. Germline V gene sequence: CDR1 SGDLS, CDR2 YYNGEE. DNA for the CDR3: TGTGCCAGCAGCGTAGGTGCCGGGACTCAATATGAGCAGTTCTTC. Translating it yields CASSVGAGTQYEQFF. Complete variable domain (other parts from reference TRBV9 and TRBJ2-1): DSGVTQTPKHLITATGQRVTLRCSPRSGDLSVYWYQQSLDQGLQFLIQYYNGEERAKGNILERFSAQQFPDLHSELNLSSLELGDSALYFCASSVGAGTQYEQFFGPGTRLTVL.

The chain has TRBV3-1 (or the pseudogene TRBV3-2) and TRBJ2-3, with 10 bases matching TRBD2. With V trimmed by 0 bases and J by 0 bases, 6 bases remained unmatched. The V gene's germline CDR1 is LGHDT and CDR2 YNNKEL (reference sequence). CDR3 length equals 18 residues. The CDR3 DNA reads TGTGCCAGCAGCCAAGAGTCTAGCGGGGGCCCTAGCACAGATACGCAGTATTTT. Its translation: CASSQESSGGPSTDTQYF.

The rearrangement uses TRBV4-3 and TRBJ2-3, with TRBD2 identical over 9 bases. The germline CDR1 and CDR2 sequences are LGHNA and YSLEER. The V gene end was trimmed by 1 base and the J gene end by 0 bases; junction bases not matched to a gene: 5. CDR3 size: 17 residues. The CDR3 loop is CASSQGLAGYSTDTQYF. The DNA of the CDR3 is TGCGCCAGCAGCCAAGGGCTAGCGGGGTATAGCACAGATACGCAGTATTTT.

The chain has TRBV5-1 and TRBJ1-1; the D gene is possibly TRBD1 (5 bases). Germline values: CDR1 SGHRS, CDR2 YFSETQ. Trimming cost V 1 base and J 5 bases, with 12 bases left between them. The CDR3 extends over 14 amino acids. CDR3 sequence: CASSLRGMGTEAFF. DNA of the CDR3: TGCGCCAGCAGCTTGAGGGGAATGGGAACTGAAGCTTTCTTT.

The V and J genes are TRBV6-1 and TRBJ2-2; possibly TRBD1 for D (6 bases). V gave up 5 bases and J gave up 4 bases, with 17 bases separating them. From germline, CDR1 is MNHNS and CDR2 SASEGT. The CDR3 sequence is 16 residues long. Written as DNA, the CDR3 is TGTGCCAGCAGTCAAGGGACATCTGCGAGCACCGGGGAGCTGTTTTTT. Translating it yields CASSQGTSASTGELFF.

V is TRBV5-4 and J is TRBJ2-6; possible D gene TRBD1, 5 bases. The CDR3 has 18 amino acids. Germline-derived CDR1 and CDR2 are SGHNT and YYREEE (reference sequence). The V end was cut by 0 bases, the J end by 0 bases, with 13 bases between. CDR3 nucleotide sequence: TGTGCCAGCAGCTTGGGTCCCAGGGTGGACTCTGGGGCCAACGTCCTGACTTTC. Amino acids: CASSLGPRVDSGANVLTF. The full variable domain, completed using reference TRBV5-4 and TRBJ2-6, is ETGVTQSPTHLIKTRGQQVTLRCSSQSGHNTVSWYQQALGQGPQFIFQYYREEENGRGNFPPRFSGLQFPNYSSELNVNALELDDSALYLCASSLGPRVDSGANVLTFGAGSRLTVL.

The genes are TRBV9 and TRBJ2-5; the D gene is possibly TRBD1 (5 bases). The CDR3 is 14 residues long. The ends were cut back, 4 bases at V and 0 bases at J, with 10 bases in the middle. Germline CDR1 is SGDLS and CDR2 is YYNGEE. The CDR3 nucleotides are TGTGCCAGCAGCCAAGGGGCTTACCAAGAGACCCAGTACTTC. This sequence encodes CASSQGAYQETQYF.

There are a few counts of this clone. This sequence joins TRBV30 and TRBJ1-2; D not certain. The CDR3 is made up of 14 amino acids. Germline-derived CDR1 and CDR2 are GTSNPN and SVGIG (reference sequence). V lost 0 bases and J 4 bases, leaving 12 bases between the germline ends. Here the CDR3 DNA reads TGTGCCTGGAGTGTACTAGAGGTCTTCTATGGCTACACCTTC. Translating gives CAWSVLEVFYGYTF. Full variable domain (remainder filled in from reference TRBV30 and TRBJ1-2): SQTIHQWPATLVQPVGSPLSLECTVEGTSNPNLYWYRQAAGRGLQLLFYSVGIGQISSEVPQNLSASRPQDRQFILSSKKLLLSDSGFYLCAWSVLEVFYGYTFGSGTRLTVV.

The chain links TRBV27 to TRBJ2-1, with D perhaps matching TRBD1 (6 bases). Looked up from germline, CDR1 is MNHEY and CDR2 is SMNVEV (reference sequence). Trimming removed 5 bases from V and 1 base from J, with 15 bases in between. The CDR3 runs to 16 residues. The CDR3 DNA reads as TGTGCCAGCAGTACCAAGGACAGCGAGTCCTACAATGAGCAGTTCTTC. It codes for CASSTKDSESYNEQFF.

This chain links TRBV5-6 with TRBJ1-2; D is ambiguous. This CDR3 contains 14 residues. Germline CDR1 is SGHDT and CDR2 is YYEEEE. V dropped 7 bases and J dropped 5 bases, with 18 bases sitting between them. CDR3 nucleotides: TGTGCCAGCGCCGGATCGAGGGCGATTTATGGCTACACCTTC. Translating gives CASAGSRAIYGYTF.

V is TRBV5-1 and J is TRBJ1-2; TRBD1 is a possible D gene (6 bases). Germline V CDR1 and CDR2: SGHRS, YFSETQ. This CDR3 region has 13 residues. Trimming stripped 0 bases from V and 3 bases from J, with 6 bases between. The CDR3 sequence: CASSLAGDYGYTF. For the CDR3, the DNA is TGCGCCAGCAGCTTGGCAGGGGACTATGGCTACACCTTC.

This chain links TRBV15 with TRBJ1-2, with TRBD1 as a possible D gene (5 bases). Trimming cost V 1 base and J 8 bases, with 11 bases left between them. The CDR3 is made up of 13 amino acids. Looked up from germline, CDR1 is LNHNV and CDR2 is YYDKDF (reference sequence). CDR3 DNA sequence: TGTGCCACCAGCAGAGTGACAGCTCGAGGCTACACCTTC. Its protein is CATSRVTARGYTF.

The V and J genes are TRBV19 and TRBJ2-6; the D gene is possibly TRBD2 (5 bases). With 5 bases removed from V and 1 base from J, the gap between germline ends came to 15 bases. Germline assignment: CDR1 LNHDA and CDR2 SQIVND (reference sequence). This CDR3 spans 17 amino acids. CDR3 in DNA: TGTGCCAGTAGTCTGCGGGCCGTTATGTCTGGGGCCAACGTCCTGACTTTC. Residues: CASSLRAVMSGANVLTF.

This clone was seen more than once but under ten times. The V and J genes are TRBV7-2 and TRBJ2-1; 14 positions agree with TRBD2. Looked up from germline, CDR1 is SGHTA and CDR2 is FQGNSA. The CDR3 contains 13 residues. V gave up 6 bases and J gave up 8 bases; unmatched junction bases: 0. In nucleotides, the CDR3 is TGTGCCAGCAGGACTAGCGGGAGGGATGAGCAGTTCTTC. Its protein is CASRTSGRDEQFF. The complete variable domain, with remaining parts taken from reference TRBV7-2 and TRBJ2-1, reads GAGVSQSPSNKVTEKGKDVELRCDPISGHTALYWYRQSLGQGLEFLIYFQGNSAPDKSGLPSDRFSAERTGGSVSTLTIQRTQQEDSAVYLCASRTSGRDEQFFGPGTRLTVL.

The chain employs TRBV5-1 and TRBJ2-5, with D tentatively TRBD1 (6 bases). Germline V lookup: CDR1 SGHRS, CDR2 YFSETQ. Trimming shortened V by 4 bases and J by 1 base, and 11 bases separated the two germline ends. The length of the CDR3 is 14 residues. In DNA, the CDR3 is TGCGCCAGCAGCAGAGGGGGTGTCCAAGAGACCCAGTACTTC. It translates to CASSRGGVQETQYF.

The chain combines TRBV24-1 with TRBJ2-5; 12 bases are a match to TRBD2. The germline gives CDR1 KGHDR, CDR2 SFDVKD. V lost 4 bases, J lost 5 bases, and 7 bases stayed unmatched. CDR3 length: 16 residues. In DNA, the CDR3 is TGTGCCACCAGTGAACCTAGCGGGAGGGCCGACGAGACCCAGTACTTC. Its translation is CATSEPSGRADETQYF.

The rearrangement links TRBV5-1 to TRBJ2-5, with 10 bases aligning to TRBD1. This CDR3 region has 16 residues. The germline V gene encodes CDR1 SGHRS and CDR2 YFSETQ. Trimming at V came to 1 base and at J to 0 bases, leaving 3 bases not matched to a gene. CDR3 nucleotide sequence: TGCGCCAGCAGCTTGTTCGGGACAGGGGACCAAGAGACCCAGTACTTC. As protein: CASSLFGTGDQETQYF.

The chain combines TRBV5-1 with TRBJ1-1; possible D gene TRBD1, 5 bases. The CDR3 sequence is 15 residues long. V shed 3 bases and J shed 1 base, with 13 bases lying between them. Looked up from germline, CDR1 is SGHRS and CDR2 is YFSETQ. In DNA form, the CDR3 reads TGCGCCAGCAGCTCAAAAGGGGTTCAGAACACTGAAGCTTTCTTT. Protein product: CASSSKGVQNTEAFF.

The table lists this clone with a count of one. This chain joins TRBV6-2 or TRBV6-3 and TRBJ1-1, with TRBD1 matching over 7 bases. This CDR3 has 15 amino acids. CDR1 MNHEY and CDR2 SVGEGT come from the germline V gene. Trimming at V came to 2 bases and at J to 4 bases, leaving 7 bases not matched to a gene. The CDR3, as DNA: TGTGCCAGCAGTTACCGACAGGGCCTTGCCACTGAAGCTTTCTTT. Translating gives CASSYRQGLATEAFF.

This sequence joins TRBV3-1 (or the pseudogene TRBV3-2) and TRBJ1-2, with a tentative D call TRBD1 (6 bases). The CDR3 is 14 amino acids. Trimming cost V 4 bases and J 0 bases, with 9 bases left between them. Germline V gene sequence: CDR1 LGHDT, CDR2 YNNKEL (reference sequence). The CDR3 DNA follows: TGTGCCAGCAGCCCCAGGACAGCTAACTATGGCTACACCTTC. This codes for CASSPRTANYGYTF.

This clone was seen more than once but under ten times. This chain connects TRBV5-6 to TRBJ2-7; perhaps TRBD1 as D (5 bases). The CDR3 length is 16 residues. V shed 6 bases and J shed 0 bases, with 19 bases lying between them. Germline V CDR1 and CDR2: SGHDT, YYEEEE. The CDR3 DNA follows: TGTGCCAGCACCTACCTACCCCAGGGATACTCCTACGAGCAGTACTTC. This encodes CASTYLPQGYSYEQYF.

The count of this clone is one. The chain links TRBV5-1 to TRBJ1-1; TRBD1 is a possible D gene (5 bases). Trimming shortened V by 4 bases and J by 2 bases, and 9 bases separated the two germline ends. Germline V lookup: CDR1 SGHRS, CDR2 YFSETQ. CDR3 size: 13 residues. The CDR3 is CASSVDSNTEAFF. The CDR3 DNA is TGCGCCAGCAGCGTCGACAGTAACACTGAAGCTTTCTTT.

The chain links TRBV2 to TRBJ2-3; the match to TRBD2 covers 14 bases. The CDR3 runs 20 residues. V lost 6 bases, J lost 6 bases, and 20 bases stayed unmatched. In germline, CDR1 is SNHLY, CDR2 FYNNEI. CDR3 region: CASRLRQPGLAGAREDTQYF. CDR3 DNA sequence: TGTGCCAGCAGACTGAGACAGCCGGGACTAGCGGGAGCCCGTGAGGATACGCAGTATTTT.

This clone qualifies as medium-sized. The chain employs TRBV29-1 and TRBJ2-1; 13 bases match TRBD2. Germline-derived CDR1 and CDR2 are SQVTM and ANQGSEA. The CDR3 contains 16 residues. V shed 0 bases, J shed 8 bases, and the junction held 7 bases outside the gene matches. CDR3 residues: CSVEDSLAGGLDEQFF. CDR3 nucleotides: TGCAGCGTTGAAGACTCACTAGCGGGGGGGCTTGATGAGCAGTTCTTC.

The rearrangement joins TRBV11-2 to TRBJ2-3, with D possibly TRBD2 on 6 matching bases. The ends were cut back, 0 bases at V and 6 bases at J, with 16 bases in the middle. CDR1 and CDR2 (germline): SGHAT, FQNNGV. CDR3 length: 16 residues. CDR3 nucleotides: TGTGCCAGCAGCTTAGACTTGGCGGGGACCGGGGATACGCAGTATTTT. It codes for CASSLDLAGTGDTQYF.